This passage covers 15 T cell receptor beta chains from one sample sequenced in a study of OX40 agonist ivuxolimab in advanced cancers. The library was built by means of the immunoSEQ multiplex PCR assay. TCRdb provides this immuneACCESS table in a form limited to in-frame rearrangements. Some clones are lacking; in checked studies, under half of them reflect an unresolved V gene, and why the rest are absent is not known. Present in this sample are 70,000 to 95,000 clones, roughly nine tenths of which were seen just once. About 0.51% of the sample is in the top ten clones. Sample: CD4+ or CD8+ T cells sorted from blood, taken in a trial of the OX40 agonist ivuxolimab. All receptors derive from an adult with an advanced solid tumor such as melanoma, head and neck, liver or kidney cancer.

The chain links TRBV5-4 to TRBJ2-5, with TRBD1 matching over 7 bases. The junction had 9 bases not matched to a gene; V was cut back by 3 bases and J by 1 base. The V gene's germline CDR1 is SGHNT and CDR2 YYREEE (reference sequence). The CDR3 has 16 amino acids. The CDR3 loop is CASSSKRTGVQETQYF. CDR3 in DNA: TGTGCCAGCAGCTCGAAGAGAACAGGGGTCCAAGAGACCCAGTACTTC. Combining the CDR3 with reference TRBV5-4 and TRBJ2-5 gives the whole variable domain ETGVTQSPTHLIKTRGQQVTLRCSSQSGHNTVSWYQQALGQGPQFIFQYYREEENGRGNFPPRFSGLQFPNYSSELNVNALELDDSALYLCASSSKRTGVQETQYFGPGTRLLVL.

A few counts support this clone. The chain has TRBV6-1 and TRBJ1-2, with no clear D. This CDR3 spans 16 amino acids. The germline V gene has CDR1 MNHNS and CDR2 SASEGT. V was shortened by 2 bases and J by 0 bases, with 13 bases between the two germline ends. The CDR3 DNA reads TGTGCCAGCAGTGAAAATATGGCATCCTCTAACTATGGCTACACCTTC. This codes for CASSENMASSNYGYTF.

The chain carries TRBV5-6 and TRBJ2-6; D is ambiguous. The germline gives CDR1 SGHDT, CDR2 YYEEEE. V was cut by 3 bases and J by 0 bases, with 7 bases left in between. The CDR3 is 15 residues long. CDR3 sequence (DNA): TGTGCCAGCAGCTCGTACCGCTCTGGGGCCAACGTCCTGACTTTC. It encodes CASSSYRSGANVLTF.

This rearrangement joins TRBV5-1 to TRBJ2-5; 7 positions agree with TRBD1. The V gene end was trimmed by 5 bases and the J gene end by 7 bases; junction bases not matched to a gene: 8. The CDR3 has 13 residues. The germline CDR1 and CDR2 sequences are SGHRS and YFSETQ. This CDR3 is CASRADRSGTQYF. For the CDR3, the DNA is TGCGCCAGCAGGGCGGACAGGAGCGGGACCCAGTACTTC.

This chain links TRBV6-1 with TRBJ1-1; the D gene is possibly TRBD1 (5 bases). This CDR3 has 14 residues. V shed 6 bases and J shed 4 bases, with 15 bases lying between them. Germline values: CDR1 MNHNS, CDR2 SASEGT. The chain's CDR3 is CASRLQAGGTEAFF. The CDR3 DNA reads as TGTGCCAGCAGGCTACAGGCTGGGGGCACTGAAGCTTTCTTT.

This clone was counted a few times. The chain uses TRBV11-3 and TRBJ2-2, with 8 bases matching TRBD2. The V and J ends lost 10 bases and 1 base, in that order; junction bases with no gene match: 5. CDR1 is SGHNT, CDR2 YENEEA, per germline. This CDR3 has 14 residues. As DNA, the CDR3 is TGTGCCAAGAGACTAGCGAAGAACACCGGGGAGCTGTTTTTT. Its translation: CAKRLAKNTGELFF.

The chain carries TRBV5-1 and TRBJ2-1; 7 bases align to TRBD1. Germline CDR1 is SGHRS and CDR2 is YFSETQ. This CDR3 has 15 amino acids. V lost 0 bases and J lost 5; bases outside the gene matches: 5. The CDR3 reads CASSLAWGQNNEQFF. CDR3 DNA: TGCGCCAGCAGCTTGGCCTGGGGACAGAACAATGAGCAGTTCTTC.

CDR3 coding DNA: TGTGCCAGCAGCCTCTCAACTAGCGGACCCATAAACCTATACAATGAGCAGTTCTTC. Residues: CASSLSTSGPINLYNEQFF. This chain joins TRBV13 and TRBJ2-1; 8 bases fit TRBD2. The CDR3 sequence is 19 residues long. The germline gives CDR1 PRHDT, CDR2 FYEKMQ (reference sequence). The V and J ends lost 5 bases and 4 bases, in that order; junction bases with no gene match: 19.

This clone was detected only once. The chain has TRBV27 and TRBJ2-1, with D possibly matching TRBD2 (6 bases). The germline gives CDR1 MNHEY, CDR2 SMNVEV (reference sequence). CDR3 size: 13 residues. The V and J ends lost 1 base and 6 bases respectively, with 7 bases between them. CDR3 in amino acids: CASSLLGGNEQFF. CDR3 coding DNA: TGTGCCAGCAGTTTATTGGGGGGCAATGAGCAGTTCTTC.

This chain joins TRBV20-1 and TRBJ2-5, with D perhaps matching TRBD2 (5 bases). Germline CDR1 is DFQATT and CDR2 is SNEGSKA (reference sequence). The CDR3 loop spans 11 amino acids. The germline V and J ends were trimmed by 3 bases and 3 bases, with 5 bases remaining between them. The CDR3: CSASGEETQYF. The CDR3 nucleotides are TGCAGTGCTAGCGGGGAAGAGACCCAGTACTTC.

The V gene is TRBV29-1, the J gene TRBJ1-1; 10 nucleotides agree with TRBD1. V gave up 6 bases and J gave up 4 bases; unmatched junction bases: 5. There are 13 residues in the CDR3. Germline loops: CDR1 SQVTM, CDR2 ANQGSEA. CDR3 bases: TGCAGCGTACCGGGACAGGGGCCCACTGAAGCTTTCTTT. Translating gives CSVPGQGPTEAFF.

The rearrangement uses TRBV19 and TRBJ2-1, with a weak D call TRBD1 (6 bases). CDR3 length: 14 residues. Deletions cut 2 bases from V and 3 bases from J, with 8 bases between. Germline CDR1 LNHDA, CDR2 SQIVND (reference sequence). This CDR3 is CASSIIGGYNEQFF. For the CDR3, the DNA is TGTGCCAGTAGTATAATAGGGGGCTACAATGAGCAGTTCTTC.

J is TRBJ2-5 and V is TRBV2; perhaps TRBD1 as D (6 bases). This CDR3 has 14 residues. V was clipped by 5 bases and J by 1 base, with 11 bases between them. Germline CDR1 and CDR2: SNHLY and FYNNEI. The CDR3 DNA follows: TGTGCCAGCAGTCCTAACAGGGTCCAAGAGACCCAGTACTTC. Translated, it gives CASSPNRVQETQYF.

This chain uses TRBV5-4 with TRBJ2-7; 8 bases agree with TRBD2. The CDR3 extends over 16 amino acids. J was trimmed by 4 bases and V by 2 bases; bases with no gene match: 11. Germline V gives CDR1 SGHNT, CDR2 YYREEE (reference sequence). DNA of the CDR3: TGTGCCAGCAGCTTACCTCCGGGAGGGCCAGGATACGAGCAGTACTTC. Residues: CASSLPPGGPGYEQYF.

The rearrangement uses TRBV6-6 and TRBJ2-2, with D tentatively TRBD1 (6 bases). The V end lost 5 bases, the J end lost 4 bases, and 11 bases lay between the germline ends. Per the germline V gene, CDR1 is MNHNY and CDR2 is SVGAGI (reference sequence). The CDR3 runs to 14 residues. The CDR3 DNA is TGTGCCAGCAGTACCGGACAGCTCACCGGGGAGCTGTTTTTT. It translates to CASSTGQLTGELFF.